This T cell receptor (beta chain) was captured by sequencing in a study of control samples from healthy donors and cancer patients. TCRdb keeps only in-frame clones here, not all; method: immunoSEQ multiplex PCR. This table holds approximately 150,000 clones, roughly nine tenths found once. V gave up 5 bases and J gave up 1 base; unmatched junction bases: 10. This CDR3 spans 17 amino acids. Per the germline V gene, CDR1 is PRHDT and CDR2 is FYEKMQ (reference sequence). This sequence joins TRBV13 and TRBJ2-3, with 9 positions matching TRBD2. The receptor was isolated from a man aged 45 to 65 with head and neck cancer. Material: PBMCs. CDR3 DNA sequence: TGTGCCAGCAGCCCTCAGCGGGAGGTTGAGGGCACAGATACGCAGTATTTT. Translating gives CASSPQREVEGTDTQYF.